This T cell receptor beta chain was recorded in a study of blood T cells in healthy people across ages. Findings and limits, study-wide: Unknown CMV status may confound age-related changes in expanded clones.

The donors, aged about 6 to 90, were healthy Caucasians from Russia. Total RNA, at least 5 micrograms per sample, was extracted from PBMCs. A remark on this clonotype: Its target is not known.

Trimming cost V 4 bases and J 6 bases; bases outside gene matches: 4. CDR1 is GTSNPN and CDR2 is SVGIG in the germline V gene (reference sequence). This CDR3 is 14 amino acids long. Sample-barcoded 5' priming and a J-beta primer mix drove a second PCR of about 6 to 11 cycles. Researchers report that a template-switch adaptor with 12 random nucleotides tagged each cDNA molecule. One entry per CDR3 protein, called by TCRdb with MiXCR from the 5' RACE reads. The profile shows hundreds of thousands of distinct CDR3 sequences, roughly 34% of them singletons. The sequence was obtained from a man aged 18 to 29 in good health. This rearrangement joins TRBV30 to TRBJ1-4, with 11 bases that match TRBD1. Sequencing used blood. The CDR3 coding sequence is TGTGCCTGGAACGGACAGGGGGCGTATGAAAAACTGTTTTTT. Amino acids: CAWNGQGAYEKLFF.